These T cell receptor beta chains were read from a single sample in a study of regulatory T cells in long-lasting Graves disease. TCRdb re-analysed the multiplex PCR reads in MiXCR, keeping a single row per CDR3 protein. The sample holds 450,000 to 600,000 distinct CDR3 sequences, about 17% seen once. This same sample was also taken into another study, of T cells in Graves' hyperthyroidism and ophthalmopathy.

The source material was peripheral blood mononuclear cells (PBMCs), sampled at new diagnosis, from a patient treated with antithyroid drugs. These receptors all come from a man between 40 and 49 years old with Graves disease. Both conserved end residues are part of each CDR3. The D gene is left open where the match is weak. Rows may omit the clone size; those that give it use once, few, many or a size class.

clone_size: many
j_call: TRBJ2-5
v_call: TRBV5-1
d_call: TRBD1
cdr3_aa: CASSQGQYRETQYF
cdr3_nt: TGCGCCAGCAGCCAGGGACAGTACCGAGAGACCCAGTACTTC

clone_size: many
j_call: TRBJ2-1
v_call: TRBV7-9
d_call: TRBD2
cdr3_aa: CASSITGTSGTRFRNEQFF
cdr3_nt: TGTGCCAGCAGCATCACCGGGACTAGCGGGACCCGATTCAGGAATGAGCAGTTCTTC

clone_size: -
j_call: TRBJ2-6
v_call: TRBV19
d_call: -
cdr3_aa: CASSMNRVGGANVLTF
cdr3_nt: TGTGCCAGTAGTATGAACAGGGTCGGTGGGGCCAACGTCCTGACTTTC

clone_size: many
j_call: TRBJ2-3
v_call: TRBV5-1
d_call: -
cdr3_aa: CASSLEVPPDTQYF
cdr3_nt: TGCGCCAGCAGCTTGGAGGTCCCACCAGATACGCAGTATTTT

clone_size: -
j_call: TRBJ2-3
v_call: TRBV10-3
d_call: -
cdr3_aa: CAITRGDTQYF
cdr3_nt: TGTGCCATCACCCGAGGAGATACGCAGTATTTT

clone_size: -
j_call: TRBJ2-7
v_call: TRBV20-1
d_call: TRBD1
cdr3_aa: CSASGDRGHEQYF
cdr3_nt: TGCAGTGCTAGCGGGGACAGGGGACACGAGCAGTACTTC

clone_size: many
j_call: TRBJ2-3
v_call: TRBV5-1
d_call: -
cdr3_aa: CASRSSSTDTQYF
cdr3_nt: TGCGCCAGCAGATCTTCCAGCACAGATACGCAGTATTTT

clone_size: many
j_call: TRBJ2-3
v_call: TRBV6-1
d_call: TRBD2
cdr3_aa: CASSPTGGTQYF
cdr3_nt: TGTGCCAGCAGTCCCACGGGAGGGACGCAGTATTTT

clone_size: -
j_call: TRBJ2-7
v_call: TRBV5-1
d_call: -
cdr3_aa: CASSNPGTDPHEQYF
cdr3_nt: TGCGCCAGCAGTAACCCCGGGACCGACCCCCACGAGCAGTACTTC

clone_size: many
j_call: TRBJ2-3
v_call: TRBV20-1
d_call: TRBD2
cdr3_aa: CSARFSGRIKDTQYF
cdr3_nt: TGCAGTGCTAGATTTAGCGGGAGAATAAAAGATACGCAGTATTTT

clone_size: many
j_call: TRBJ2-2
v_call: TRBV11-2
d_call: -
cdr3_aa: CASSFRPTGELFF
cdr3_nt: TGTGCCAGCAGCTTTCGGCCGACCGGGGAGCTGTTTTTT

clone_size: many
j_call: TRBJ1-5
v_call: TRBV6-5
d_call: -
cdr3_aa: CASSYHPRDNAYSSNQPQHF
cdr3_nt: TGTGCCAGCAGTTACCACCCCCGGGACAATGCCTATAGTAGCAATCAGCCCCAGCATTTT

clone_size: many
j_call: TRBJ2-1
v_call: TRBV12-3/TRBV12-4
d_call: -
cdr3_aa: CASSLRPHLGNEQFF
cdr3_nt: TGTGCCAGCAGTTTAAGACCCCACTTGGGGAATGAGCAGTTCTTC

clone_size: -
j_call: TRBJ2-3
v_call: TRBV2
d_call: -
cdr3_aa: CASSRWAGLNTDTQYF
cdr3_nt: TGTGCCAGCAGTCGTTGGGCGGGACTCAACACAGATACGCAGTATTTT

clone_size: many
j_call: TRBJ2-2
v_call: TRBV6-2/TRBV6-3
d_call: TRBD1
cdr3_aa: CASSYHPGQGSTGELFF
cdr3_nt: TGTGCCAGCAGTTACCACCCGGGACAGGGGTCCACCGGGGAGCTGTTTTTT

clone_size: many
j_call: TRBJ2-7
v_call: TRBV30
d_call: TRBD1
cdr3_aa: CAWSVGQGSYEQYF
cdr3_nt: TGTGCCTGGAGTGTAGGACAGGGGTCTTACGAGCAGTACTTC

clone_size: few
j_call: TRBJ1-2
v_call: TRBV5-1
d_call: -
cdr3_aa: CASSLLDPNYGYTF
cdr3_nt: TGCGCCAGCAGCTTGCTTGACCCCAACTATGGCTACACCTTC

clone_size: few
j_call: TRBJ2-2
v_call: TRBV4-1
d_call: -
cdr3_aa: CASSQVIPNTGELFF
cdr3_nt: TGCGCCAGCAGCCAAGTGATTCCGAACACCGGGGAGCTGTTTTTT

clone_size: many
j_call: TRBJ2-5
v_call: TRBV24-1
d_call: TRBD2
cdr3_aa: CATSDPPGTSGLQETQYF
cdr3_nt: TGTGCCACCAGTGACCCGCCTGGGACTAGCGGGTTGCAAGAGACCCAGTACTTC

clone_size: -
j_call: TRBJ2-4
v_call: TRBV5-6
d_call: TRBD2
cdr3_aa: CASSFVKLAGGAKNIQYF
cdr3_nt: TGTGCCAGCAGCTTCGTGAAGCTAGCGGGAGGTGCCAAAAACATTCAGTACTTC

clone_size: many
j_call: TRBJ2-5
v_call: TRBV20-1
d_call: TRBD2
cdr3_aa: CSAARLAGIETQYF
cdr3_nt: TGCAGTGCGGCAAGACTAGCGGGAATTGAGACCCAGTACTTC

clone_size: few
j_call: TRBJ2-3
v_call: TRBV28
d_call: -
cdr3_aa: CATDTDTQYF
cdr3_nt: TGTGCCACGGATACAGATACGCAGTATTTT

clone_size: many
j_call: TRBJ2-3
v_call: TRBV5-1
d_call: -
cdr3_aa: CASSSFLGGSTDTQYF
cdr3_nt: TGTGCCAGCAGCTCCTTTTTGGGAGGTAGCACAGATACGCAGTATTTT

clone_size: many
j_call: TRBJ2-1
v_call: TRBV20-1
d_call: TRBD2
cdr3_aa: CSASGLAGGSSYNEQFF
cdr3_nt: TGCAGTGCTAGCGGACTAGCGGGAGGGAGCTCCTACAATGAGCAGTTCTTC

clone_size: many
j_call: TRBJ2-7
v_call: TRBV12-3/TRBV12-4
d_call: -
cdr3_aa: CASSFRSSYEQYF
cdr3_nt: TGTGCCAGCAGTTTTCGCAGCTCCTACGAGCAGTACTTC

clone_size: -
j_call: TRBJ2-3
v_call: TRBV20-1
d_call: TRBD2
cdr3_aa: CSADTTSGSTDTQYF
cdr3_nt: TGCAGTGCTGACACAACTAGCGGGAGCACAGATACGCAGTATTTT

clone_size: many
j_call: TRBJ1-2
v_call: TRBV2
d_call: TRBD1
cdr3_aa: CASTLRDRAANYGYTF
cdr3_nt: TGTGCCAGCACCCTTCGGGACAGAGCAGCTAACTATGGCTACACCTTC

clone_size: -
j_call: TRBJ2-6
v_call: TRBV12-3/TRBV12-4
d_call: TRBD2
cdr3_aa: CASSAGRGSHSGANVLTF
cdr3_nt: TGTGCCAGCAGTGCGGGGAGGGGTTCCCACTCTGGGGCCAACGTCCTGACTTTC

clone_size: few
j_call: TRBJ2-5
v_call: TRBV6-1
d_call: TRBD2
cdr3_aa: CASTSTRGGETQYF
cdr3_nt: TGTGCCAGCACCTCGACGCGGGGAGGGGAGACCCAGTACTTC

clone_size: many
j_call: TRBJ2-7
v_call: TRBV18
d_call: -
cdr3_aa: CASSPRRIPQSYEQYF
cdr3_nt: TGTGCCAGCTCACCGCGAAGAATACCCCAGTCCTACGAGCAGTACTTC

clone_size: many
j_call: TRBJ2-7
v_call: TRBV28
d_call: -
cdr3_aa: CASSLTVPYEQYF
cdr3_nt: TGTGCCAGCAGTTTAACAGTCCCCTACGAGCAGTACTTC